This T cell receptor (beta chain) was recorded in a study of T-cell reconstitution after alpha-beta-depleted transplantation in children. Construction of the TCRbeta library involved unique molecular identifiers. TCRdb independently ran MiXCR on the PCR reads; one entry per CDR3 protein. This sample has roughly 500,000 distinct CDR3 sequences; approximately 30% occur once, and the top ten carry under 3%. This receptor was taken from a human donor who donated a stem cell graft to a child with aplastic anemia. Specimen: PBMCs from the stem cell graft donor, collected from the stem cell graft.

For the CDR3, the DNA is TGTGCCAGCAGCCATGTCGGACAGGGGACCTCCTACGAGCAGTACTTC. This translates into CASSHVGQGTSYEQYF. The chain has TRBV4-2 and TRBJ2-7; 9 bases are a match to TRBD1. The CDR3 has 16 residues. The trim removed 3 bases at V and 0 bases at J, leaving 6 bases unmatched. Germline V CDR1 and CDR2: LGHNA, YNFKEQ.